The rows below give T cell receptor beta chains drawn from one sample of a study of T cells in Graves' hyperthyroidism and ophthalmopathy. TCRdb re-derived calls from the multiplex PCR reads in MiXCR, one entry per CDR3 protein. The data hold some 550,000 distinct CDR3 sequences, with 20% to 25% observed a single time. Material for sequencing was blood. Receptor source: a man between 18 and 35 years old with Graves' hyperthyroidism. CDR3s leave out the opening cysteine and the closing phenylalanine or tryptophan.

j_gene | v_gene | CDR3aa
TRBJ2-5 | TRBV12-3/TRBV12-4 | ASTRTGADETQY
TRBJ2-2 | TRBV5-1 | ASSFTSATNTGELF
TRBJ1-2 | TRBV19 | ASSPPGQGSGYT
TRBJ2-7 | TRBV5-1 | ASSVTADEQY
TRBJ1-1 | TRBV6-5 | ASSSAAGPNTEAF
TRBJ1-1 | TRBV20-1 | SVQGIEAF
TRBJ2-5 | TRBV20-1 | SASPLAGSSAQY
TRBJ1-1 | TRBV6-4 | ASSLHGIEAF
TRBJ2-5 | TRBV20-1 | SAIRGTQY
TRBJ2-4 | TRBV2 | ASRETSGNAKNIQY